This T cell receptor beta chain was recovered during a study of cytomegalovirus exposure and HLA in healthy donors. General study findings and limits: For presence/absence analyses, sequencing depth was assumed to be roughly uniform across donors.

Both 60 Vbeta primers and 13 Jbeta primers went into the PCR. Libraries were prepared by immunoSEQ multiplex PCR; TCRdb keeps only in-frame clonotypes and omits some of them. The sample holds around 100,000 clones, around two thirds seen once. The CDR3 length is 15 residues. After removal of 2 bases from V and 4 bases from J, the junction contained 8 bases not matched to a gene. Germline V gives CDR1 SEHNR, CDR2 FQNEAQ (reference sequence). In the case of this clone: Its antigen is still unknown.

This receptor was obtained from a woman aged 45-59 years in good health and CMV-seronegative. The rearrangement links TRBV7-9 to TRBJ2-7; 7 bases are shared with TRBD1. What was sequenced was PBMCs. The CDR3 loop is CASSLTTGQPYEQYF. CDR3 bases: TGTGCCAGCAGCTTAACTACGGGACAGCCATACGAGCAGTACTTC.